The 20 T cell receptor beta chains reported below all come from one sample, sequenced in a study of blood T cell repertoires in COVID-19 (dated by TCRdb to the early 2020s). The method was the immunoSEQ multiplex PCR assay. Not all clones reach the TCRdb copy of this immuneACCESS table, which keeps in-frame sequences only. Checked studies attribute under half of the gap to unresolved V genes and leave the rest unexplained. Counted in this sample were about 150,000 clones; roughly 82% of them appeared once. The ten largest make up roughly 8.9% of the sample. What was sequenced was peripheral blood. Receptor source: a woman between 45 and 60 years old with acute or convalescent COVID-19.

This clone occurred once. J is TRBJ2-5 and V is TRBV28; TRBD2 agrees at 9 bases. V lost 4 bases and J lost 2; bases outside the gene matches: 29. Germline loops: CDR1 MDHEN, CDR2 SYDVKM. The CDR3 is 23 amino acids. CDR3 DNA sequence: TGTGCCAGCAGTTGGGCAGGGCCGTCGAGGCTCTTAGCGGGAGAGAAGGGTCAAGAGACCCAGTACTTC. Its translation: CASSWAGPSRLLAGEKGQETQYF.

The CDR3 reads CASSNRGRANQPQHF. As DNA, the CDR3 is TGTGCCAGCAGCAACCGCGGCAGGGCCAATCAGCCCCAGCATTTT. The chain has TRBV21-1 and TRBJ1-5; the DNA was not used to check the table's D call, TRBD1. TRBV21-1 corresponds to a pseudogene. This CDR3 has 15 residues.

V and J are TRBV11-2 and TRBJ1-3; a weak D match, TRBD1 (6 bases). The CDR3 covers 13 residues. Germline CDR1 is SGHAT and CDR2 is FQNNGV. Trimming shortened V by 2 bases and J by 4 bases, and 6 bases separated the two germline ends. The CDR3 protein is CASSLQGGNTIYF. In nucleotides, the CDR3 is TGTGCCAGCAGCTTACAGGGGGGAAACACCATATATTTT.

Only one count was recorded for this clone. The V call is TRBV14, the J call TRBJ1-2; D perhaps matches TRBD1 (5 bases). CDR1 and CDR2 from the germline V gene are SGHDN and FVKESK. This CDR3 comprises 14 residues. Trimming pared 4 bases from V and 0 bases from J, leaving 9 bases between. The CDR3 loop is CASSPTGPNYGYTF. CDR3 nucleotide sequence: TGTGCCAGCAGCCCTACAGGTCCTAACTATGGCTACACCTTC.

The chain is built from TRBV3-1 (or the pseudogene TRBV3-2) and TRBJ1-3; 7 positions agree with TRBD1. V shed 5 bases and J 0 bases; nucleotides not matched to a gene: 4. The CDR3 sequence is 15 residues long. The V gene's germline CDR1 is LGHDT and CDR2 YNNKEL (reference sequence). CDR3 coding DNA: TGTGCCAGCAGCTGGGACAGAAGCTCTGGAAACACCATATATTTT. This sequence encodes CASSWDRSSGNTIYF.

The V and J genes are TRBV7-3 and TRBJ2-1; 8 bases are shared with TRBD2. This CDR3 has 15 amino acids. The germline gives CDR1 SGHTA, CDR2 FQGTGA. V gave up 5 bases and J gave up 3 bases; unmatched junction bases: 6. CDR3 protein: CASSLTSGVYNEQFF. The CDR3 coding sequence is TGTGCCAGCAGCCTTACTAGCGGAGTCTACAATGAGCAGTTCTTC.

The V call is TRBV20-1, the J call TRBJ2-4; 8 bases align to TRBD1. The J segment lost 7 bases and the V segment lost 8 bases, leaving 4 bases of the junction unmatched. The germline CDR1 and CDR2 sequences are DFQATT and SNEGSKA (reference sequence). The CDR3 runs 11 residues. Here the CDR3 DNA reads TGCAGTCAGGGGGCGACGAACATTCAGTACTTC. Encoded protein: CSQGATNIQYF.

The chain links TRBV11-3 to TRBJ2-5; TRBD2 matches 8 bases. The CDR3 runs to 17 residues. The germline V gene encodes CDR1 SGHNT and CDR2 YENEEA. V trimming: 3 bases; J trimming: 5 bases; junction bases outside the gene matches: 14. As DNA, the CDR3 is TGTGCCAGCAGCTTCGGAAGGCGGGGGGCGGGTCGGGAGACCCAGTACTTC. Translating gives CASSFGRRGAGRETQYF.

CDR3 amino acids: CASSLGAGDTGELFF. CDR3 sequence (DNA): TGTGCCAGCAGCTTAGGCGCGGGAGACACCGGGGAGCTGTTTTTT. The V and J genes are TRBV7-7 and TRBJ2-2; 7 nucleotides line up with TRBD2. Germline CDR1 reads SSHAT; CDR2 reads FNYEAQ (reference sequence). The junction had 2 bases not matched to a gene; V was cut back by 1 base and J by 3 bases. This CDR3 has 15 residues.

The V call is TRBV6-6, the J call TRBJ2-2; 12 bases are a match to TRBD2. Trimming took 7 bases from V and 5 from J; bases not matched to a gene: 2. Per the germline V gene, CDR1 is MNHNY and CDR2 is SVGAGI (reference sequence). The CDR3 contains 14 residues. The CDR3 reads CASTGTSGTGELFF. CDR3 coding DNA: TGTGCCAGCACCGGGACTAGCGGGACCGGGGAGCTGTTTTTT.

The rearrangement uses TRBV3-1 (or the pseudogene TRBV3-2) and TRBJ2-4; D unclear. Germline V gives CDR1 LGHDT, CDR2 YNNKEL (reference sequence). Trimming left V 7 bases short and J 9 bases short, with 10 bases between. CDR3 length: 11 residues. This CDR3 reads CASTHLCIQYF. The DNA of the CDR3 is TGTGCCAGCACCCATCTCTGCATTCAGTACTTC.

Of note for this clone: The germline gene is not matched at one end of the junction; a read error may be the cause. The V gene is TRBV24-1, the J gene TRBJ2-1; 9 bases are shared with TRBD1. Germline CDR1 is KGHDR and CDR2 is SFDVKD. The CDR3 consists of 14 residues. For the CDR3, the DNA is TGTGCCACCAGTGAGGGACAGGGCTACGATGAGCAGTTCTTC. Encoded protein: CATSEGQGYDEQFF.

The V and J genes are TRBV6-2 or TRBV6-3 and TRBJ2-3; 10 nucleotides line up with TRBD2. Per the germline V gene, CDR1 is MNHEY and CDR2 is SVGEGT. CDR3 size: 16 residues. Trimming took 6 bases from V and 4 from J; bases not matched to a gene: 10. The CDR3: CASRYPPSGGADTQYF. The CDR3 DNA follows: TGTGCCAGCAGATACCCCCCTAGCGGGGGCGCAGATACGCAGTATTTT.

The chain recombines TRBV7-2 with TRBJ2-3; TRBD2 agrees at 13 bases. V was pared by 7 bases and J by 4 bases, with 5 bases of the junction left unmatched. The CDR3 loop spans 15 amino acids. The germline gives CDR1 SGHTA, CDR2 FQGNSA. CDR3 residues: CASKTSGGAPDTQYF. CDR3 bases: TGTGCCAGCAAAACTAGCGGGGGGGCCCCAGATACGCAGTATTTT.

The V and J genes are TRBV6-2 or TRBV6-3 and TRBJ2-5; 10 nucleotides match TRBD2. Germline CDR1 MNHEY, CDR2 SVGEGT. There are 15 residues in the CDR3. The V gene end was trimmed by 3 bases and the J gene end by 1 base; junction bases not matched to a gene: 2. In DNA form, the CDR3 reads TGTGCCAGCAGTTATGGGACTAGCGCCCAAGAGACCCAGTACTTC. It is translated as CASSYGTSAQETQYF.

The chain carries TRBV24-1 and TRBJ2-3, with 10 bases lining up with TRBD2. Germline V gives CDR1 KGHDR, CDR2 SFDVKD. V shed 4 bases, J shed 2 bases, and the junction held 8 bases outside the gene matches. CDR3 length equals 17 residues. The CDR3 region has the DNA TGTGCCACCAGTGACCCTGGACTAGCGGAATCCACAGATACGCAGTATTTT. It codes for CATSDPGLAESTDTQYF.

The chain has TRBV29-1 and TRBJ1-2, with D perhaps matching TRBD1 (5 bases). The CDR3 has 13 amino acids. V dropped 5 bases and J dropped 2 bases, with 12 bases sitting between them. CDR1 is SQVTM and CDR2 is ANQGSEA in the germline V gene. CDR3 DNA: TGCAGCGTTACGGGCGGGGCCAACTATGGCTACACCTTC. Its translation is CSVTGGANYGYTF.

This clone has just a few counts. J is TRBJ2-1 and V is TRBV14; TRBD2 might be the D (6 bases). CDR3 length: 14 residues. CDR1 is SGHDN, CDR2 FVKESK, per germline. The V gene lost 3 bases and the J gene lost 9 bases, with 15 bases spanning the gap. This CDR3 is CASSQGLSLAEQFF. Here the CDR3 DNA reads TGTGCCAGCAGCCAGGGACTGAGTCTGGCTGAGCAGTTCTTC. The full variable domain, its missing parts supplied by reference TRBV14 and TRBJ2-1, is EAGVTQFPSHSVIEKGQTVTLRCDPISGHDNLYWYRRVMGKEIKFLLHFVKESKQDESGMPNNRFLAERTGGTYSTLKVQPAELEDSGVYFCASSQGLSLAEQFFGPGTRLTVL.

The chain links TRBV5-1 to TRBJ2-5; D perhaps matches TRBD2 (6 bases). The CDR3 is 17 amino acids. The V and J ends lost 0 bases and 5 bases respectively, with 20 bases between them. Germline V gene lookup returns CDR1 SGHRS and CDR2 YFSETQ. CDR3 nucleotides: TGCGCCAGCAGCTTGGGGGGGGACCCTAATTGGGAGGAGACCCAGTACTTC. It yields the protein CASSLGGDPNWEETQYF.

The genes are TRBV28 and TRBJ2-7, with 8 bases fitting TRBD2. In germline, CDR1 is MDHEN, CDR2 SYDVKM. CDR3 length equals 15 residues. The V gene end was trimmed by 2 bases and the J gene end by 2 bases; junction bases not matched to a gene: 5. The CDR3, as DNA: TGTGCCAGCAGTTTACTAGCGGGTTCGGCCTACGAGCAGTACTTC. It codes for CASSLLAGSAYEQYF.